Presented here are 15 T cell receptor beta chains from one specimen sequenced in a study of blood T cell repertoires in COVID-19. Sequenced by immunoSEQ multiplex PCR; TCRdb stores in-frame clones only, minus some. The sample records 150,000 to 200,000 clones, over 65% being singletons. The sample consisted of peripheral blood. These TCRs come from a man aged 55 to 70 with acute or convalescent COVID-19.

The chain uses TRBV12-3 or TRBV12-4 and TRBJ1-2, with a possible D match to TRBD1 (6 bases). Trimming shortened V by 6 bases and J by 4 bases, and 12 bases separated the two germline ends. The CDR3 totals 13 residues. The CDR3 nucleotides are TGTGCCAGCAGCACGGACAGATCCTATGGCTACACCTTC. This translates into CASSTDRSYGYTF.

The V and J genes are TRBV4-2 and TRBJ1-2; TRBD1 might be the D (6 bases). Trimming pared 6 bases from V and 4 bases from J, leaving 15 bases between. The CDR3 covers 14 residues. Germline assignment: CDR1 LGHNA and CDR2 YNFKEQ. CDR3 nucleotides: TGTGCCAGCAGGCAACAGGGAACCCCCTATGGCTACACCTTC. Amino acid sequence: CASRQQGTPYGYTF.

CDR3 coding DNA: TGTGCCAGTAGTTTCGCTGGGCTAGCGGGGGGCCCGCAGATCTACAATGAGCAGTTCTTC. Translation: CASSFAGLAGGPQIYNEQFF. The V gene is TRBV19, the J gene TRBJ2-1; TRBD2 matches 11 bases. This CDR3 is built from 20 residues. Per germline, CDR1 LNHDA and CDR2 SQIVND (reference sequence). The V gene end was trimmed by 5 bases and the J gene end by 3 bases; junction bases not matched to a gene: 18.

CDR3 DNA sequence: TGCGCCAGCAGTCAACCGATGACAGGGGGCACCTATGGCTACACCTTC. Its protein product is CASSQPMTGGTYGYTF. This sequence joins TRBV23-1 and TRBJ1-2; 10 positions match TRBD1. TRBV23-1 is identified as an open reading frame with a role that is uncertain. Unmatched junction bases numbered 7, after V lost 2 bases and J lost 4 bases. There are 16 residues in the CDR3.

V usage is TRBV19 and J usage is TRBJ2-5, with TRBD1 matching over 9 bases. V gave up 6 bases and J gave up 5 bases; unmatched junction bases: 7. Germline CDR1 and CDR2: LNHDA and SQIVND (reference sequence). This CDR3 is built from 14 residues. The CDR3 DNA sequence: TGTGCCAGTAGCGTTACAGGGGGCCCGGAGACCCAGTACTTC. Amino acids: CASSVTGGPETQYF.

The chain joins TRBV29-1 to TRBJ1-6; a weak D match, TRBD1 (6 bases). V was shortened by 6 bases and J by 7 bases, with 13 bases between the two germline ends. Per germline, CDR1 SQVTM and CDR2 ANQGSEA. This CDR3 has 13 amino acids. Here the CDR3 DNA reads TGCAGCGTCCGGACAGCTAGGAATTCACCCCTCCACTTT. It translates to CSVRTARNSPLHF.

The chain's CDR3 is CASSQGSGGGDNEQFF. CDR3 nucleotide sequence: TGCGCCAGCAGCCAAGGGAGCGGGGGGGGAGATAATGAGCAGTTCTTC. The chain uses TRBV4-1 and TRBJ2-1; 10 bases line up with TRBD2. This CDR3 has 16 amino acids. The germline V gene has CDR1 MGHRA and CDR2 YSYEKL. V shed 1 base and J 7 bases; nucleotides not matched to a gene: 7.

The chain is built from TRBV7-2 and TRBJ2-5; D might be TRBD2 (6 bases). The CDR3 sequence is 15 residues long. V was shortened by 5 bases and J by 4 bases, with 17 bases between the two germline ends. Germline CDR1 and CDR2: SGHTA and FQGNSA. The CDR3: CASSQAKTSPETQYF. CDR3 nucleotides: TGTGCCAGCAGCCAAGCAAAAACTAGCCCAGAGACCCAGTACTTC.

The chain uses TRBV7-9 and TRBJ1-3; 9 bases are shared with TRBD1. The junction had 4 bases not matched to a gene; V was cut back by 1 base and J by 3 bases. Looked up from germline, CDR1 is SEHNR and CDR2 is FQNEAQ (reference sequence). The CDR3 loop spans 16 amino acids. The CDR3 DNA reads TGTGCCAGCAGCTTAGGGACAGGGGAGGTTGGAAACACCATATATTTT. Its translation is CASSLGTGEVGNTIYF.

V and J are TRBV19 and TRBJ1-1; D is possibly TRBD1 (5 bases). V was pared by 6 bases and J by 1 base, with 24 bases between. The V gene's germline CDR1 is LNHDA and CDR2 SQIVND (reference sequence). The CDR3 has 18 amino acids. The CDR3 DNA reads TGTGCCAGTAGCCGGAGAGGTGGGAGGGGAACGGCGAACACTGAAGCTTTCTTT. Protein product: CASSRRGGRGTANTEAFF.

CDR3 sequence: CASTWTGGTRNSPLHF. The CDR3 DNA reads TGTGCCAGCACCTGGACAGGGGGCACGAGAAATTCACCCCTCCACTTT. This chain links TRBV27 with TRBJ1-6; 11 nucleotides align to TRBD1. Germline CDR1 is MNHEY and CDR2 is SMNVEV (reference sequence). This CDR3 contains 16 residues. V lost 7 bases to trimming and J lost 7 bases; unmatched junction nucleotides: 9.

This chain links TRBV5-1 with TRBJ1-4; 7 bases map to TRBD1. Trimming cost V 3 bases and J 4 bases; bases outside gene matches: 6. The CDR3 totals 15 residues. Germline loops: CDR1 SGHRS, CDR2 YFSETQ. CDR3 nucleotide sequence: TGCGCCAGCAGCTCGACAGGGCGCTTTAATGAAAAACTGTTTTTT. Its translation: CASSSTGRFNEKLFF.

The chain employs TRBV9 and TRBJ1-1; 9 bases match TRBD1. Germline CDR1 reads SGDLS; CDR2 reads YYNGEE. Trimming took 4 bases from V and 1 from J; bases not matched to a gene: 5. The CDR3 totals 15 residues. The CDR3: CASSSEDRGNTEAFF. DNA for the CDR3: TGTGCCAGCAGCTCAGAGGACAGGGGGAACACTGAAGCTTTCTTT.

The rearrangement links TRBV29-1 to TRBJ2-3; the match to TRBD1 covers 8 bases. Germline CDR1 and CDR2: SQVTM and ANQGSEA. With V trimmed by 2 bases and J by 1 base, 2 bases remained unmatched. The CDR3 loop spans 14 amino acids. The CDR3 bases are TGCAGCGTTGAATGGGGACAGGGCACAGATACGCAGTATTTT. Amino acid sequence: CSVEWGQGTDTQYF.

The table lists this clone with a count of one. This chain links TRBV18 with TRBJ2-7; 9 bases align to TRBD2. The V gene end was trimmed by 0 bases and the J gene end by 5 bases; junction bases not matched to a gene: 2. Germline CDR1 KGHSH, CDR2 LQKENI. The CDR3 extends over 14 amino acids. The CDR3 here is CASSPPGLANEQYF. The CDR3 region has the DNA TGTGCCAGCTCACCACCGGGACTAGCTAACGAGCAGTACTTC.